These 10 T cell receptor beta chains share one sample of origin, sequenced in a study of T cell changes during pregnancy in multiple sclerosis. Data came from immunoSEQ multiplex PCR; TCRdb stores just in-frame clones and leaves some out. The sample records about 68,000 clones, 90% being singletons. Sample: peripheral blood, taken in the third trimester of pregnancy. These receptors originate from a female donor with multiple sclerosis, enrolled in a pregnancy study.

The rearrangement links TRBV7-8 to TRBJ2-1, with D possibly matching TRBD2 (5 bases). Looked up from germline, CDR1 is SGHVS and CDR2 is FQNEAQ. The V gene lost 2 bases and the J gene lost 0 bases, with 14 bases spanning the gap. This CDR3 contains 17 residues. The CDR3 reads CASSLSFGLSSYNEQFF. The DNA for the CDR3 is TGTGCCAGCAGCTTATCCTTCGGACTCAGCTCCTACAATGAGCAGTTCTTC.

This chain links TRBV7-9 with TRBJ1-2, with D unclear. Germline loops: CDR1 SEHNR, CDR2 FQNEAQ (reference sequence). Trimming cost V 3 bases and J 1 base, with 6 bases left between them. The CDR3 runs to 13 residues. CDR3 in DNA: TGTGCCAGCAGCTTCGGTGTTAACTATGGCTACACCTTC. It codes for CASSFGVNYGYTF.

The chain is built from TRBV6-1 and TRBJ2-7; 11 nucleotides match TRBD2. The CDR3 totals 16 residues. The germline CDR1 and CDR2 sequences are MNHNS and SASEGT. Unmatched junction bases numbered 10, after V lost 3 bases and J lost 6 bases. DNA for the CDR3: TGTGCCAGCAGTGACATACTAGCGGGAGTGGACTTCGAGCAGTACTTC. Translated: CASSDILAGVDFEQYF.

The chain has TRBV6-5 and TRBJ2-1; 8 positions match TRBD2. V shed 8 bases, J shed 6 bases, and the junction held 0 bases outside the gene matches. Germline CDR1 and CDR2: MNHEY and SVGAGI. The CDR3 totals 11 residues. The CDR3 DNA sequence: TGTGCCAGCGGGACTAGCAATGAGCAGTTCTTC. It is translated as CASGTSNEQFF.

V is TRBV19 and J is TRBJ1-3, with unresolved D. The CDR3 is made up of 15 amino acids. The germline V and J ends were trimmed by 2 bases and 0 bases, with 8 bases remaining between them. Per the germline V gene, CDR1 is LNHDA and CDR2 is SQIVND (reference sequence). CDR3 in amino acids: CASSIIRPSGNTIYF. For the CDR3, the DNA is TGTGCCAGTAGTATAATCAGGCCCTCTGGAAACACCATATATTTT. Drawing the rest from reference TRBV19 and TRBJ1-3, the complete variable domain is DGGITQSPKYLFRKEGQNVTLSCEQNLNHDAMYWYRQDPGQGLRLIYYSQIVNDFQKGDIAEGYSVSREKKESFPLTVTSAQKNPTAFYLCASSIIRPSGNTIYFGEGSWLTVV.

The gene calls are TRBV5-1 and TRBJ1-5; D is possibly TRBD1 (6 bases). The germline gives CDR1 SGHRS, CDR2 YFSETQ. The CDR3 extends over 13 amino acids. The ends were cut back, 0 bases at V and 7 bases at J, with 8 bases in the middle. CDR3 loop: CASSLAGEQPQHF. CDR3 sequence (DNA): TGCGCCAGCAGCTTGGCAGGGGAGCAGCCCCAGCATTTT.

The CDR3 DNA sequence: TGTGCCAGCAGCGTAGTAGGGGGAAATCGGGAAAAACTGTTTTTT. Its translation: CASSVVGGNREKLFF. This chain connects TRBV9 to TRBJ1-4; maybe TRBD1 (6 bases). The CDR3 spans 15 residues. Germline CDR1 SGDLS, CDR2 YYNGEE. Deletions cut 0 bases from V and 8 bases from J, with 14 bases between.

This clone was counted once. CDR3 protein: CSVFKTGNTQYF. CDR3 coding DNA: TGCAGCGTTTTTAAAACAGGGAATACGCAGTATTTT. The rearrangement uses TRBV29-1 and TRBJ2-3; a weak D match, TRBD1 (6 bases). Germline values: CDR1 SQVTM, CDR2 ANQGSEA. The CDR3 sequence is 12 residues long. V lost 5 bases and J 7 bases, leaving 13 bases between the germline ends.

The V and J genes are TRBV11-2 and TRBJ2-7, with a possible D match to TRBD2 (6 bases). In germline, CDR1 is SGHAT, CDR2 FQNNGV. V was pared by 2 bases and J by 1 base, with 9 bases between. The length of the CDR3 is 14 residues. CDR3 sequence reads: CASSLWDSSYEQYF. The CDR3 DNA follows: TGTGCCAGCAGCTTATGGGACTCTTCCTACGAGCAGTACTTC.

This clone was counted between two and nine times. V is TRBV30 and J is TRBJ1-1, with 7 bases identical to TRBD1. The CDR3 is 14 amino acids. V lost 4 bases, J lost 11 bases, and 16 bases stayed unmatched. Germline V gene lookup returns CDR1 GTSNPN and CDR2 SVGIG (reference sequence). Here the CDR3 reads CAWKNNRDSSVAFF. The CDR3 DNA reads TGTGCCTGGAAAAACAACCGGGACAGCAGCGTTGCTTTCTTT.